This is a list of T cell receptor beta chains from one sample in a study of blood T cell repertoires in COVID-19. Using immunoSEQ multiplex PCR, the repertoire was profiled, and TCRdb retains in-frame clones only, with some absent. This sample has around 150,000 clones; 80% occur once, and the top ten carry 5% to 6%. Sequences were obtained from PBMCs or T cells enriched from blood (not recorded which). The receptors shown here come from a middle-aged man who had recovered from COVID-19. Each CDR3 is given with its conserved first and last residue. The order of the fields is D gene, J gene, V gene, clone size, CDR3 protein, CDR3 DNA. A D gene is named only where the DNA matches it firmly. Clone size is stated in some rows and not others, as once, few, many or a class when expanded.

-	TRBJ1-1	TRBV18	-	CASSQGGLGTEAFF	TGTGCCAGCTCACAGGGAGGGTTGGGGACTGAAGCTTTCTTT
-	TRBJ2-6	TRBV19	-	CASSTAGTGANVLTF	TGTGCCAGTAGCACCGCGGGCACCGGGGCCAACGTCCTGACTTTC
-	TRBJ2-1	TRBV12-3/TRBV12-4	few	CASSFQQLSEQFF	TGTGCCAGCAGTTTTCAACAGCTCTCTGAGCAGTTCTTC
-	TRBJ1-1	TRBV14	-	CASSHLGSGGGGGTEAFF	TGTGCCAGCAGCCATCTCGGTTCGGGGGGAGGGGGTGGCACTGAAGCTTTCTTT
-	TRBJ2-7	TRBV2	once	CASSIVRLDSTYEQYF	TGTGCCAGCAGCATCGTCAGGTTGGATTCTACCTACGAGCAGTACTTC
TRBD2	TRBJ2-1	TRBV5-1	few	CASSLVSGGPDNEQFF	TGCGCCAGCAGCTTGGTGAGCGGGGGGCCTGACAATGAGCAGTTCTTC
-	TRBJ2-3	TRBV30	-	CAWGQGTVSTDTQYF	TGTGCCTGGGGGCAGGGGACGGTTAGCACAGATACGCAGTATTTT
TRBD2	TRBJ2-3	TRBV18	-	CASSRRTSGGTGDTQYF	TGTGCCAGCTCACGGCGGACTAGCGGGGGGACCGGAGATACGCAGTATTTT
-	TRBJ2-1	TRBV5-5	once	CASTARIGSYNEQFF	TGTGCCAGCACCGCTAGGATTGGGTCCTACAATGAGCAGTTCTTC
TRBD1	TRBJ1-1	TRBV13	once	CASLGQQNTEAFF	TGTGCCAGCCTGGGACAGCAGAACACTGAAGCTTTCTTT
-	TRBJ1-6	TRBV25-1	few	CASSVAGLDNSPLHF	TGTGCCAGCAGTGTTGCGGGACTGGATAATTCACCCCTCCACTTT
-	TRBJ1-2	TRBV18	-	CASSPDGGTGYTF	TGTGCCAGCTCACCAGACGGGGGGACAGGCTACACCTTC
-	TRBJ1-4	TRBV6-1	few	CASSERGGGEKLFF	TGTGCCAGCAGTGAACGGGGGGGAGGTGAAAAACTGTTTTTT
TRBD1	TRBJ2-4	TRBV6-6	-	CASSPPRDREIGPAKNIQYF	TGTGCCAGCAGTCCCCCGAGGGACAGGGAGATCGGCCCTGCCAAAAACATTCAGTACTTC
TRBD1	TRBJ1-1	TRBV5-6	few	CASSFDRGLTEAFF	TGTGCCAGCAGCTTTGACAGGGGGCTGACTGAAGCTTTCTTT
TRBD1	TRBJ2-5	TRBV7-3	-	CASSRDRAETQYF	TGTGCCTCATCCAGGGACAGGGCGGAGACCCAGTACTTC
TRBD1	TRBJ1-2	TRBV4-1	-	CASSPGQGPNYGYTF	TGCGCCAGCAGCCCGGGACAGGGACCCAACTATGGCTACACCTTC
-	TRBJ2-2	TRBV5-1	-	CASSLVEGANTGELFF	TGCGCCAGCAGCTTGGTTGAGGGGGCGAACACCGGGGAGCTGTTTTTT
TRBD2	TRBJ2-3	TRBV19	-	CASSILAGGAGDTQYF	TGTGCCAGTAGTATACTAGCGGGGGGTGCAGGGGATACGCAGTATTTT
TRBD1	TRBJ1-1	TRBV2	-	CASRTGSVTEAFF	TGTGCCAGCAGGACAGGGTCCGTCACTGAAGCTTTCTTT
-	TRBJ2-5	TRBV7-9	-	CASSLRTGIRSETQYF	TGTGCCAGCAGCTTGCGAACAGGGATAAGATCGGAGACCCAGTACTTC
TRBD2	TRBJ2-1	TRBV13	-	CASSSELAGGSFF	TGTGCCAGCAGCTCCGAACTAGCGGGGGGGTCGTTCTTC
TRBD1	TRBJ1-1	TRBV2	-	CASRRDLGQSNEAFF	TGTGCCAGCAGGAGGGATTTGGGACAGTCCAACGAAGCTTTCTTT
-	TRBJ1-2	TRBV6-2/TRBV6-3	-	CASSYDGRYGYTF	TGTGCCAGCAGTTACGATGGGCGCTATGGCTACACCTTC
TRBD1	TRBJ2-5	TRBV19	-	CASSMDRGLQETQYF	TGTGCCAGTAGTATGGACAGGGGGCTGCAAGAGACCCAGTACTTC
TRBD1	TRBJ2-6	TRBV5-6	-	CASSWRQGSGANVLTF	TGTGCCAGCAGCTGGCGACAGGGATCTGGGGCCAACGTCCTGACTTTC
-	TRBJ1-4	TRBV19	-	CASSIPGSNEKLFF	TGTGCCAGTAGTATACCAGGATCTAATGAAAAACTGTTTTTT
TRBD2	TRBJ2-7	TRBV5-6	-	CASSSGTSGVPPNYEQYF	TGTGCCAGCAGCTCTGGGACTAGCGGGGTCCCTCCGAACTACGAGCAGTACTTC
-	TRBJ2-1	TRBV7-7	-	CASSLGPSGNEQFF	TGTGCCAGCAGCTTAGGGCCCTCAGGCAATGAGCAGTTCTTC
-	TRBJ2-1	TRBV7-3	-	CASSPGTFSYNEQFF	TGTGCCAGCAGCCCAGGGACTTTCTCCTACAATGAGCAGTTCTTC
-	TRBJ2-7	TRBV3-1/TRBV3-2	-	CASSPNTYEQYF	TGTGCCAGCAGCCCTAATACCTACGAGCAGTACTTC
TRBD1	TRBJ1-1	TRBV5-1	-	CASSLEGTANLEAFF	TGCGCCAGCAGCTTGGAAGGGACAGCTAACCTTGAAGCTTTCTTT
TRBD1	TRBJ1-5	TRBV19	-	CASSKDDRGRVGNQPQHF	TGTGCCAGTAGTAAAGACGACAGGGGACGAGTAGGCAATCAGCCCCAGCATTTT
-	TRBJ1-2	TRBV5-6	-	CASSLARQNYGYTF	TGTGCCAGCAGCTTGGCCAGGCAGAACTATGGCTACACCTTC
TRBD1	TRBJ1-1	TRBV5-4	-	CASQPGQGNTEAFF	TGTGCCAGCCAACCGGGACAGGGAAACACTGAAGCTTTCTTT